The present T cell receptor beta chain was sequenced within a study of PD-L1 blockade in urothelial cancer. About the study: Patients commenced intravenous atezolizumab, 1,200 mg every 3 weeks, in about 2014. In the patient group, most of the 29 were males with bladder-origin urothelial cancer.

J was trimmed by 1 base and V by 0 bases; bases with no gene match: 7. CDR1 SGHAT and CDR2 FQNNGV come from the germline V gene. CDR3 length: 17 amino acids. Remarks on this clone: Its antigen remains unidentified.

The protocol was immunoSEQ multiplex PCR, while the TCRdb copy is restricted to in-frame clones and leaves out a portion. The sample has 66,000 or so clones, almost 90% seen once. Time point defined: peripheral blood 6 weeks after treatment start. Study-level points and caveats: Tumor-associated clones in blood expanded more at 3 weeks in durable-benefit patients. Pretreatment clonality of the blood TCR repertoire below the median was predictive of superior survival.

The chain employs TRBV11-2 and TRBJ2-7; 9 nucleotides agree with TRBD2. The sequence was obtained from a man between 60 and 75 years old with urothelial cancer. Material: PBMCs, obtained around atezolizumab (anti-PD-L1) treatment. CDR3 bases: TGTGCCAGCAGCTTAGATCTGTTTCTAGCGGGGTCCTACGAGCAGTACTTC. Translating gives CASSLDLFLAGSYEQYF.